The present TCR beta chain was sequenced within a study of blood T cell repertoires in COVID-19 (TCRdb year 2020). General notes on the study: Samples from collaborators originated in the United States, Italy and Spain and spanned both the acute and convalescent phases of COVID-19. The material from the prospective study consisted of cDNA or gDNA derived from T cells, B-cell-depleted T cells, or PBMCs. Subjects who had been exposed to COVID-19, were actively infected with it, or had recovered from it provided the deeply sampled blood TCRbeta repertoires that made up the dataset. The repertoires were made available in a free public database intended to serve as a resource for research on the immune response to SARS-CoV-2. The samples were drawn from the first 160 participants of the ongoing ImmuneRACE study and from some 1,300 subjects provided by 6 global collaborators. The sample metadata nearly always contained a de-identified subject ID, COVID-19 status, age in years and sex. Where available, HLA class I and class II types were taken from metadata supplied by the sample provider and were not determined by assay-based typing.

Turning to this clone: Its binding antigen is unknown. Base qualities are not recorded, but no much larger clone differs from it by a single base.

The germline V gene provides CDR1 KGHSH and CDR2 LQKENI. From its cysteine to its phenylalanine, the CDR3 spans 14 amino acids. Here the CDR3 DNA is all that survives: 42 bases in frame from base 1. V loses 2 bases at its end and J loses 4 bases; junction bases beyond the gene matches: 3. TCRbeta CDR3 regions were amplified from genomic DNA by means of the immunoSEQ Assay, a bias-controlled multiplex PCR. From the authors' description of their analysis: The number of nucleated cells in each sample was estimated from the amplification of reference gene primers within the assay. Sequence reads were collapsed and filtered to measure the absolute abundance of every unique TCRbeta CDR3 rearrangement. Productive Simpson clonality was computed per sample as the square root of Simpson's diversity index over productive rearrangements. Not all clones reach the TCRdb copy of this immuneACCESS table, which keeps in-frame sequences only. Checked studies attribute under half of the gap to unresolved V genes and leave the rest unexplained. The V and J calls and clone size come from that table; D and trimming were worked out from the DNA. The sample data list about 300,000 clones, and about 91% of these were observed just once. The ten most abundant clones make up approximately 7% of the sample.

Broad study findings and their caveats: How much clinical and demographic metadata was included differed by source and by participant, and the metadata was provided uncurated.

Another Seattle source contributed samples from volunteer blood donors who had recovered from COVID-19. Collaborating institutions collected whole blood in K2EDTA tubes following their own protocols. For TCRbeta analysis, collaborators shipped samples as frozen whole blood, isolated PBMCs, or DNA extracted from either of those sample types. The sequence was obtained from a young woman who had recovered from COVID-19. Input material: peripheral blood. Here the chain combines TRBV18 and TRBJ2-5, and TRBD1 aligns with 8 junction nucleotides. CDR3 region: CASSPSGGRETQYF. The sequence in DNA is TGTGCCAGCTCACCATCAGGGGGCCGAGAGACCCAGTACTTC.